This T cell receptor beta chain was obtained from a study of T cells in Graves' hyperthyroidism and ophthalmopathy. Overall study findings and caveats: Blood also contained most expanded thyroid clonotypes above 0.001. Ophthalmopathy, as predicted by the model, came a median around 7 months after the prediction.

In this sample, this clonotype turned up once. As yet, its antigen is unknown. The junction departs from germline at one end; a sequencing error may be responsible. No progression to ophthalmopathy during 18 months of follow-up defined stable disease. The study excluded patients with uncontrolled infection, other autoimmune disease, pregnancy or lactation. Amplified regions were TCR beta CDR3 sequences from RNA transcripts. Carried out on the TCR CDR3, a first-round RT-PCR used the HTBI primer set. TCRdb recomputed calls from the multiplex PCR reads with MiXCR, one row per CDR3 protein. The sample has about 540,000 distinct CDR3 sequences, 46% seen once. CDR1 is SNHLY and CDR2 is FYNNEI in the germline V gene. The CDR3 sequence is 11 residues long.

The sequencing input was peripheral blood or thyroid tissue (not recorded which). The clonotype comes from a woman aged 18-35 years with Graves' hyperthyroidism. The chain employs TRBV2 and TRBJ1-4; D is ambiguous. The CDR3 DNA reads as TGTGCCAGCAGTGGGTTTGAAAGACTGTTTTTT. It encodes CASSGFERLFF.